This T cell receptor (beta chain) came from a study of cytomegalovirus exposure and HLA in healthy donors. PCR was performed using 60 Vbeta and 13 Jbeta primers. The assay was immunoSEQ multiplex PCR, and TCRdb's table has in-frame clones only and misses some. This sample has 90,000 to 120,000 clones, with around 72% found just once. Trimming pared 3 bases from V and 2 bases from J, leaving 11 bases between. The CDR3 has 15 residues. The germline V gene has CDR1 KGHSH and CDR2 LQKENI. V gene TRBV18 combines with J gene TRBJ1-3; a weak D match, TRBD1 (6 bases). This clonotype originated in a woman in her thirties or forties in good health and CMV-seropositive. The sample consisted of PBMCs. This CDR3 reads CASSPRTEAGNTIYF. The DNA for the CDR3 is TGTGCCAGCTCACCCAGGACAGAGGCTGGAAACACCATATATTTT. Based on the CDR3 plus reference TRBV18 and TRBJ1-3, the full variable domain is NAGVMQNPRHLVRRRGQEARLRCSPMKGHSHVYWYRQLPEEGLKFMVYLQKENIIDESGMPKERFSAEFPKEGPSILRIQQVVRGDSAAYFCASSPRTEAGNTIYFGEGSWLTVV.